This entry is about one T cell receptor beta chain. Its antigen is unknown. The entry originates in a study of OX40 agonist ivuxolimab in advanced cancers. The overall study: Those treated in dose escalation had hepatocellular carcinoma, melanoma, renal cell cancer or head and neck cancer.

TCRdb's table, derived via immunoSEQ multiplex PCR, lists solely in-frame clones and lacks some. The sample contains about 65,000 clones, approximately 81% of which appear only once. Points from the study as a whole: CD8+ T cells (on average) carried more expanded clones than CD4+ T cells.

Germline loops: CDR1 SGHVS, CDR2 FNYEAQ. V was pared by 5 bases and J by 3 bases, with 10 bases of the junction left unmatched. The length of the CDR3 is 16 residues. The chain has TRBV7-6 and TRBJ1-3; 7 bases fit TRBD1. This sequence originates from an adult with an advanced solid tumor such as melanoma, head and neck, liver or kidney cancer. The starting material was CD4+ or CD8+ T cells sorted from blood, obtained in a trial of the OX40 agonist ivuxolimab. CDR3 sequence: CASSQGTAYIGNTIYF. The CDR3 coding sequence is TGTGCCAGCAGCCAGGGGACAGCCTACATTGGAAACACCATATATTTT.